This T cell receptor beta chain was sequenced in a study of response to subunit inactivated influenza vaccine. Each CDR3 protein is one row after TCRdb ran MiXCR on the RT-PCR reads. Found here are around 600,000 distinct CDR3 sequences, around 11% of them singletons; the top ten hold roughly 11%. This clonotype was seen many times. The CDR3 is made up of 14 amino acids. The V gene lost 8 bases and the J gene lost 6 bases, with 17 bases spanning the gap. Another study also made use of these data, one on T cells expressing NK-cell markers. As reported in that work: The authors generated TCR beta cDNA through 5'RACE template switching with UMIs. Source material for TCR beta repertoires consisted of sorted CD3+CD56+NKG2C+, CD3+CD56+NKG2C- and CD3+CD56-NKG2C+ T cells. For several experiments, T cell sorting was restricted to the alpha-beta TCR population by means of an anti-gamma-delta TCR antibody. These clonotypes, the leaders elsewhere, also led the CD3+CD56-NKG2C+ fraction in four donors.

This clonotype was obtained from a man aged 45-60 years who received an inactivated influenza vaccine. The sample was PBMCs from blood, taken on the day of vaccination. The chain carries TRBV12-3 or TRBV12-4 and TRBJ2-1, with D perhaps matching TRBD1 or TRBD2 (5 bases each). This CDR3 is CASLGSWGPNEQFF. Here the CDR3 DNA reads TGTGCCAGCCTTGGGTCGTGGGGACCCAATGAGCAGTTCTTC.